This entry describes one T cell receptor beta chain. No antigen is known for it. These data belong to a study of T cells in Graves' hyperthyroidism and ophthalmopathy. Study at large: Pretreatment peripheral blood was obtained at initial diagnosis.

This CDR3 has 16 residues. Germline lookup yields CDR1 SGHTS and CDR2 YDEGEE. V was trimmed by 5 bases and J by 2 bases, leaving 14 bases between them. Clinicians diagnosed patients from clinical symptoms, serum thyroxine and TRAb, thyroid ultrasound and orbital computed tomography. Study-level points and caveats: Ophthalmopathy was separated from stable hyperthyroidism by a 13 V-J model. Blood shared most expanded thyroid clonotypes above 0.001.

Amplification yielded TCR beta CDR3 regions, with RNA transcripts as the source. A first-round RT-PCR of the TCR CDR3 used the HTBI primer set. A single record per CDR3 protein comes from TCRdb applying MiXCR to the multiplex PCR reads. The sample includes 450,000 to 650,000 distinct CDR3 sequences, under 20% of them seen just once. J is TRBJ1-6 and V is TRBV5-8, with D unclear. This receptor was taken from a woman younger than 30 with Graves' ophthalmopathy. The sample was blood. In DNA form, the CDR3 reads TGTGCCAGCAGTCACCCGGGGAGCGCCTATAATTCACCCCTCCACTTT. It is translated as CASSHPGSAYNSPLHF.